This T cell receptor beta chain was recorded in a study of T cells in Graves' hyperthyroidism and ophthalmopathy. The investigators amplified TCR beta CDR3 regions from RNA transcripts. HTBI primers were the set used in a first-round RT-PCR of the TCR CDR3. Each CDR3 protein gets one entry after TCRdb re-called the multiplex PCR reads with MiXCR. The data show 620,000 or so distinct CDR3 sequences, 13% to 15% seen once. The ends lost 5 bases at V and 2 bases at J; junction bases unmatched: 6. Germline loops: CDR1 DFQATT, CDR2 SNEGSKA (reference sequence). The CDR3 runs to 13 residues. The chain recombines TRBV20-1 with TRBJ2-7, with 7 bases identical to TRBD1. Sequenced input: blood. This TCR was sampled from a woman aged 45-65 years with Graves' ophthalmopathy. CDR3 sequence: CSAPGTAAYEQYF. CDR3 DNA: TGCAGTGCTCCCGGGACAGCTGCCTACGAGCAGTACTTC.